This passage covers 18 T cell receptor beta chains from one sample sequenced in a study of T cell clonality in common variable immunodeficiency. TCRdb keeps only in-frame clones here, not all; method: immunoSEQ multiplex PCR. This record lists about 39,000 clones, none seen once only, and the top ten clones contain around 2.8%. The sample consisted of peripheral blood mononuclear cells. The receptors shown here come from a person aged 18 to 75 in good health.

At least ten counts were recorded for this clone. CDR3 DNA, as far as it was read: TGTGCCAGCAGTGTGACAGACTACGAG. Its protein product is CASSVTDYE. The whole CDR3 sequence reads CASSVTDYEQYF. This chain uses TRBV6-2 or TRBV6-3 with TRBJ2-7; D is perhaps TRBD1 (5 bases). The read ends 3 residues shy of where the CDR3 ends; the end is completed using the germline J gene. V lost 5 bases to trimming and J lost 3 bases, with 8 bases between them. This CDR3 is built from 12 residues. The germline gives CDR1 MNHEY, CDR2 SVGEGT.

This clone has ten or more counts. The read terminates 3 residues before the CDR3 end, so the remaining end is supplied by the germline J gene. This chain joins TRBV7-2 and TRBJ2-5, with a tentative D call TRBD1 (5 bases). Deletions cut 4 bases from V and 2 bases from J, with 11 bases between. Germline V gene data show CDR1 as SGHTA and CDR2 as FQGNSA. The CDR3 is made up of 14 amino acids. The CDR3 DNA, read in part, is TGTGCCAGCAGCTCTCTTTCAGGGCAAGAGACC. Its translation: CASSSLSGQET. The full CDR3 is CASSSLSGQETQYF.

This clone was recorded at least ten times. The read terminates 3 residues ahead of where the CDR3 ends, so the germline J gene completes it. The chain couples TRBV7-3 to TRBJ2-1; 14 positions agree with TRBD2. CDR3 size: 16 residues. The germline V gene has CDR1 SGHTA and CDR2 FQGTGA. The V and J ends lost 4 bases and 7 bases, in that order; junction bases with no gene match: 6. The part of the CDR3 DNA that was read is TGTGCCAGCAGCTCGGGACTAGCGGGAGCGTGGAATGAG. Amino acids: CASSSGLAGAWNE. The full-length CDR3 reads as CASSSGLAGAWNEQFF.

In its sample, this clone was seen a few times. The CDR3 goes on 3 residues after the read ends, and that part is filled in from the germline J gene. The chain joins TRBV10-2 to TRBJ2-7, with 13 bases fitting TRBD2. The length of the CDR3 is 16 residues. Unmatched junction bases numbered 8, after V lost 5 bases and J lost 4 bases. Germline loops: CDR1 WSHSY, CDR2 SAAADI. The sequenced part of the CDR3 DNA is TGCGCCAGCAGTCAGGGGACTAGCGGGAAGGCGTACGAG. Residues: CASSQGTSGKAYE. The full CDR3 protein reads CASSQGTSGKAYEQYF.

With respect to this clone: The read gets to within 3 residues of the CDR3 end, and the germline J gene fills in the rest. The chain is built from TRBV19 and TRBJ2-4; D not resolved. CDR1 LNHDA and CDR2 SQIVND come from the germline V gene (reference sequence). The CDR3 runs to 13 residues. The covered CDR3 bases are TGTGCCAGTAAAGGGCCTTCATTCTATGGT. Its translation: CASKGPSFYG. The full CDR3 sequence reads CASKGPSFYGQYF.

This clone appeared many times. The sequence runs out 3 residues before the end of the CDR3; the remainder is reconstructed from the germline J gene. The chain recombines TRBV5-5 with TRBJ1-1; 7 nucleotides line up with TRBD1. The V and J ends lost 3 bases and 5 bases, in that order; junction bases with no gene match: 7. This CDR3 is built from 14 residues. CDR1 is SGHKS, CDR2 YYEKEE, per germline (reference sequence). This CDR3 reads CASSSTGSKTEAFF. The part of the CDR3 DNA that was read is TGTGCCAGCAGCTCGACAGGGTCGAAGACTGAA.

Many counts were recorded for this clone. The DNA ends 3 residues before the CDR3 does, and the rest of the CDR3 is filled in from the germline J gene. This chain connects TRBV20-1 to TRBJ1-5, with a tentative D call TRBD1 (6 bases). CDR3 size: 15 residues. V was shortened by 3 bases and J by 0 bases, with 12 bases between the two germline ends. Germline assignment: CDR1 DFQATT and CDR2 SNEGSKA (reference sequence). The DNA read from the CDR3 is TGCAGTGCTAGCCGAGGACAGACTAGCAATCAGCCC. Protein product: CSASRGQTSNQP. The entire CDR3 is CSASRGQTSNQPQHF.

This clone was seen a handful of times. The DNA read from the CDR3 is TGTGCCAGCAGCGACGTAAACAGGGGAGGAAATGAG. It yields the protein CASSDVNRGGNE. The entire CDR3 protein is CASSDVNRGGNEQFF. This chain joins TRBV11-2 and TRBJ2-1, with D possibly matching TRBD1 (7 bases). The read is 3 residues too short to cover the CDR3 end, so that end is filled in from the germline J gene. V was clipped by 5 bases and J by 7 bases, with 18 bases between them. The CDR3 extends over 15 amino acids. Germline V lookup: CDR1 SGHAT, CDR2 FQNNGV.

This clone is medium-sized within its sample. The missing CDR3 end, 3 residues past where the read stops, is filled in from the germline J gene. The rearrangement joins TRBV30 to TRBJ2-2; 10 nucleotides align to TRBD1. CDR3 length: 15 amino acids. V lost 3 bases and J lost 3; bases outside the gene matches: 4. CDR1 and CDR2 from the germline V gene are GTSNPN and SVGIG (reference sequence). The CDR3 region is CAWRTGGMDTGELFF. Partial CDR3 DNA: TGTGCCTGGAGGACAGGGGGCATGGACACCGGGGAG.

This clone was seen repeatedly, ten times or more. The observed sequence ends 3 residues before the CDR3 terminus, with the missing tail filled in from the germline J gene. The chain joins TRBV18 to TRBJ2-7, with D maybe TRBD1 (5 bases). V was trimmed by 10 bases and J by 4 bases, leaving 17 bases between them. CDR1 and CDR2 from the germline V gene are KGHSH and LQKENI. This CDR3 has 13 amino acids. Incomplete CDR3 DNA: TGTGCCACCTTCCAGGGTCCTCCTTACGAG. Its translation: CATFQGPPYE. The entire CDR3 reads CATFQGPPYEQYF.

There are many counts of this clone. Sequencing ends 3 residues short of the CDR3 end; the germline J gene provides the rest. Additional DNA sequences in this sample encode the identical CDR3. This rearrangement joins TRBV2 to TRBJ1-1; D is uncertain. The germline V gene encodes CDR1 SNHLY and CDR2 FYNNEI. This CDR3 contains 13 residues. The CDR3 bases that were read are TGTGCCAGCAGTGAAGAAGGCGATAGGGCG. It is translated as CASSEEGDRA. The whole CDR3 sequence is CASSEEGDRAAFF.

There are many counts of this clone. The CDR3 goes on 3 residues after the read ends, and that part is filled in from the germline J gene. This sequence joins TRBV19 and TRBJ2-5; D gene uncertain. CDR3 length equals 13 residues. CDR1 is LNHDA and CDR2 is SQIVND in the germline V gene (reference sequence). The V gene lost 3 bases and the J gene lost 1 base, with 6 bases spanning the gap. The CDR3 DNA, read in part, is TGTGCCAGTAGTATTAAGCCCCAAGAGACC. It is translated as CASSIKPQET. The full CDR3 protein reads CASSIKPQETQYF.

The table lists this clone with many counts. The read falls 3 residues short of the CDR3 end, and the missing part is taken from the germline J gene. V and J are TRBV5-6 and TRBJ2-1, with unresolved D. CDR1 and CDR2 from the germline V gene are SGHDT and YYEEEE. V lost 4 bases and J 5 bases, leaving 7 bases between the germline ends. CDR3 length equals 12 residues. CDR3 DNA (partial): TGTGCCAGCAGCCGTCGGGACAATGAG. Translated: CASSRRDNE. The entire CDR3 protein reads CASSRRDNEQFF.

This clone occurred many times. The read finishes 3 residues shy of the CDR3 end, and the germline J gene is used to complete it. The chain carries TRBV2 and TRBJ1-1; D remains unclear. Trimming removed 11 bases at V and 1 base at J, with 8 bases between. Looked up from germline, CDR1 is SNHLY and CDR2 is FYNNEI. The CDR3 contains 11 residues. The CDR3 spells CAAQGNTEAFF. The part of the CDR3 DNA that was read is TGTGCCGCCCAAGGGAACACTGAA. Supplemented by reference TRBV2 and TRBJ1-1, the full variable domain reads EPEVTQTPSHQVTQMGQEVILRCVPISNHLYFYWYRQILGQKVEFLVSFYNNEISEKSEIFDDQFSVERPDGSNFTLKIRSTKLEDSAMYFCAAQGNTEAFFGQGTRLTVV.

Only a few counts were recorded for this clone. The read falls 3 residues short of the CDR3 end, and the missing part is taken from the germline J gene. The rearrangement links TRBV19 to TRBJ2-3; maybe TRBD1 (5 bases). This CDR3 contains 15 residues. The germline gives CDR1 LNHDA, CDR2 SQIVND (reference sequence). CDR3: CASRSKTVSNQPQYF. CDR3 DNA, as far as it was read: TGTGCCAGTAGAAGTAAGACAGTTAGCAATCAGCCG.

The sample holds many counts of this clone. The read is 3 residues too short to cover the CDR3 end, so that end is filled in from the germline J gene. The V call is TRBV13, the J call TRBJ2-7, with no clear D. The length of the CDR3 is 12 residues. Germline CDR1 and CDR2: PRHDT and FYEKMQ (reference sequence). V lost 9 bases and J 2 bases, leaving 11 bases between the germline ends. The CDR3 reads CASGKGTYEQYF. The covered CDR3 bases are TGTGCCAGTGGAAAGGGTACCTACGAG.

This clone was recorded at least ten times. The CDR3 loop reads CASQDQAGVRNEQFF. CDR3 DNA (partial): TGCGCCAGCCAGGATCAAGCGGGAGTGAGAAATGAG. The chain uses TRBV5-1 and TRBJ2-1; 8 nucleotides agree with TRBD2. The missing CDR3 end, 3 residues past where the read stops, is filled in from the germline J gene. This CDR3 is 15 amino acids long. V trimming: 7 bases; J trimming: 7 bases; junction bases outside the gene matches: 13. Germline V gives CDR1 SGHRS, CDR2 YFSETQ.

This clone was counted many times. The read terminates 3 residues ahead of where the CDR3 ends, so the germline J gene completes it. This chain links TRBV28 with TRBJ2-5, with 9 bases identical to TRBD1. Per germline, CDR1 MDHEN and CDR2 SYDVKM. Trimming cost V 3 bases and J 2 bases; bases outside gene matches: 4. The CDR3 totals 15 residues. CDR3 amino acids: CASSLNRGRQETQYF. The DNA read from the CDR3 is TGTGCCAGCAGTTTGAACAGGGGGCGTCAAGAGACC.